Shown below are 27 T cell receptor beta chains from a single sample sequenced in a study of T cell clonotyping in hematopoietic cell transplantation (dated by TCRdb to the early 2020s). Libraries were made using the immunoSEQ multiplex PCR assay. TCRdb limited this immuneACCESS table to in-frame rearrangements with V and J called. A share of clones is missing; checked studies link under half to unresolved V genes, and the rest is unexplained. The sample profile shows about 70,000 clones; around 94% of them were found once. The top ten clonotypes cover around 1.5% of the sample. Sequences were obtained from peripheral blood mononuclear cells. These receptors all come from a man aged 50 or older in good health. Some clones in this sample may be carry-over from other donors' samples.

The chain is built from TRBV11-3 and TRBJ2-2, with 8 bases fitting TRBD1. The CDR3 loop spans 14 amino acids. V was clipped by 3 bases and J by 7 bases; unmatched bases: 4. Germline values: CDR1 SGHNT, CDR2 YENEEA. Written as DNA, the CDR3 is TGTGCCAGCAGCTTCAGGGGGCTGGACGGGGAGCTGTTTTTT. The encoded protein is CASSFRGLDGELFF.

The chain uses TRBV15 and TRBJ2-2; the D call may be TRBD1 or TRBD2 (5 bases each). Germline lookup yields CDR1 LNHNV and CDR2 YYDKDF (reference sequence). V lost 5 bases and J lost 7, with 26 bases in between. The CDR3 length is 18 residues. CDR3 sequence reads: CATSPLSQGPTILGELFF. The CDR3 DNA is TGTGCCACCAGCCCCCTCTCCCAGGGACCAACCATTCTCGGGGAGCTGTTTTTT.

The chain is built from TRBV6-5 and TRBJ2-1, with D tentatively TRBD2 (6 bases). V lost 5 bases to trimming and J lost 5 bases, with 13 bases between them. The CDR3 loop spans 14 amino acids. Germline-derived CDR1 and CDR2 are MNHEY and SVGAGI. The CDR3 DNA is TGTGCCAGCAGTCGCCTGGAGGGGAACAATGAGCAGTTCTTC. Translating it yields CASSRLEGNNEQFF.

With respect to this clone: A junction boundary mismatches the germline segment, possibly from a read error. The chain carries TRBV7-9 and TRBJ2-5; 14 nucleotides line up with TRBD2. Germline assignment: CDR1 SEHNR and CDR2 FQNEAQ (reference sequence). The CDR3 extends over 13 amino acids. The CDR3 spells CASSPRLAGGLDF. DNA of the CDR3: TGTGCCAGCAGCCCCCGACTAGCGGGGGGGTTAGACTTC.

V usage is TRBV6-1 and J usage is TRBJ2-5; 7 nucleotides agree with TRBD2. This CDR3 spans 17 amino acids. CDR1 is MNHNS and CDR2 is SASEGT in the germline V gene. The V and J ends lost 1 base and 0 bases, in that order; junction bases with no gene match: 8. The CDR3 is CASSEEGLAAYQETQYF. The CDR3 coding sequence is TGTGCCAGCAGTGAAGAGGGCCTAGCGGCGTACCAAGAGACCCAGTACTTC.

The chain recombines TRBV6-5 with TRBJ1-2; D unresolved. V gave up 6 bases and J gave up 4 bases, with 15 bases separating them. The germline V gene has CDR1 MNHEY and CDR2 SVGAGI. This CDR3 has 14 residues. This CDR3 reads CASRSGLGPYGYTF. CDR3 in DNA: TGTGCCAGCAGGTCCGGACTCGGCCCCTATGGCTACACCTTC.

The chain has TRBV28 and TRBJ1-2; D might be TRBD1 (5 bases). This CDR3 comprises 14 residues. Germline lookup yields CDR1 MDHEN and CDR2 SYDVKM. Trimming left V 3 bases short and J 6 bases short, with 14 bases between. The CDR3, as DNA: TGTGCCAGCAGTTTTGAAGGGGTTAGGAATGGCTACACCTTC. The encoded protein is CASSFEGVRNGYTF.

The genes are TRBV6-5 and TRBJ1-6, with 9 nucleotides matching TRBD1. Germline V gene data show CDR1 as MNHEY and CDR2 as SVGAGI. CDR3 length: 15 residues. The ends lost 5 bases at V and 7 bases at J; junction bases unmatched: 6. The CDR3 protein is CASSQGQGLNSPLHF. CDR3 DNA sequence: TGTGCCAGCAGTCAGGGACAGGGTCTAAATTCACCCCTCCACTTT.

CDR3 nucleotide sequence: TGTGCCAGCAGTTTATTGAGCTCCTACAATGAGCAGTTCTTC. This encodes CASSLLSSYNEQFF. The rearrangement uses TRBV6-5 and TRBJ2-1; no firm D call. The CDR3 has 14 residues. Trimming took 4 bases from V and 0 from J, leaving 7 bases between them. Per the germline V gene, CDR1 is MNHEY and CDR2 is SVGAGI.

The chain joins TRBV19 to TRBJ1-3, with D unresolved. The CDR3 runs 14 residues. Germline V gene data show CDR1 as LNHDA and CDR2 as SQIVND (reference sequence). Between the trimmed V and J ends, which lost 8 bases and 0 bases, there was a span of 11 bases. The CDR3 reads CASVDSSSGNTIYF. The CDR3 DNA sequence: TGTGCCAGTGTTGACTCGAGCTCTGGAAACACCATATATTTT. Full variable domain (missing parts from reference TRBV19 and TRBJ1-3): DGGITQSPKYLFRKEGQNVTLSCEQNLNHDAMYWYRQDPGQGLRLIYYSQIVNDFQKGDIAEGYSVSREKKESFPLTVTSAQKNPTAFYLCASVDSSSGNTIYFGEGSWLTVV.

This rearrangement joins TRBV11-2 to TRBJ2-1; D possibly corresponds to TRBD2 (5 bases). Trimming removed 3 bases from V and 6 bases from J, with 15 bases in between. The CDR3 loop spans 15 amino acids. Germline V gene data show CDR1 as SGHAT and CDR2 as FQNNGV. The CDR3 DNA reads as TGTGCCAGCAGCTTGAAACGGGGTTCCCCCAATGAGCAGTTCTTC. This encodes CASSLKRGSPNEQFF.

Here the CDR3 DNA reads TGTGCCAGCAGTTTTTACGCAGGAACTCAGCCCCAGCATTTT. This sequence encodes CASSFYAGTQPQHF. The chain employs TRBV28 and TRBJ1-5, with D uncertain. Germline assignment: CDR1 MDHEN and CDR2 SYDVKM. The CDR3 runs to 14 residues. Trimming cost V 3 bases and J 6 bases, with 12 bases left between them.

The chain has TRBV9 and TRBJ2-3; D uncertain. CDR3 length: 12 amino acids. Deletions cut 2 bases from V and 3 bases from J, with 4 bases between. Germline loops: CDR1 SGDLS, CDR2 YYNGEE. The CDR3: CASSVGTDTQYF. The CDR3 DNA is TGTGCCAGCAGCGTGGGGACAGATACGCAGTATTTT.

V and J are TRBV9 and TRBJ1-6; a possible D gene is TRBD1 (5 bases). V was clipped by 0 bases and J by 7 bases, with 11 bases between them. This CDR3 contains 15 residues. Germline V gene sequence: CDR1 SGDLS, CDR2 YYNGEE. CDR3 coding DNA: TGTGCCAGCAGCGTAGATAGGGGATCGAATTCACCCCTCCACTTT. Amino acid sequence: CASSVDRGSNSPLHF.

J is TRBJ1-2 and V is TRBV30, with D perhaps matching TRBD1 (5 bases). V lost 5 bases and J 6 bases, leaving 16 bases between the germline ends. The length of the CDR3 is 13 residues. The germline CDR1 and CDR2 sequences are GTSNPN and SVGIG (reference sequence). The CDR3 DNA is TGTGCCTGGGCGGGACCGAGATCCCATGGCTACACCTTC. It encodes CAWAGPRSHGYTF. The full variable domain, its missing parts supplied by reference TRBV30 and TRBJ1-2, is SQTIHQWPATLVQPVGSPLSLECTVEGTSNPNLYWYRQAAGRGLQLLFYSVGIGQISSEVPQNLSASRPQDRQFILSSKKLLLSDSGFYLCAWAGPRSHGYTFGSGTRLTVV.

CDR3 region: CASSSRTPSTDTQYF. The CDR3 bases are TGTGCCAGCAGCAGCAGGACACCTAGCACAGATACGCAGTATTTT. The rearrangement links TRBV7-9 to TRBJ2-3, with D perhaps TRBD1 (5 bases). The CDR3 has 15 residues. Germline-derived CDR1 and CDR2 are SEHNR and FQNEAQ (reference sequence). Trimming took off 5 bases at V and 0 bases at J, with 12 bases between the two ends.

This clone appeared a single time. This chain connects TRBV11-1 to TRBJ2-2; 10 bases map to TRBD2. The CDR3 extends over 17 amino acids. Trimming at V came to 1 base and at J to 1 base, leaving 3 bases not matched to a gene. From germline, CDR1 is SGHAT and CDR2 FQDESV (reference sequence). The CDR3 nucleotides read TGTGCCAGCAGCTTAGAAGGACTAGCGGTGAACACCGGGGAGCTGTTTTTT. Protein product: CASSLEGLAVNTGELFF.

The V call is TRBV5-6, the J call TRBJ1-2; no firm D call. Trimming took off 1 base at V and 7 bases at J, with 8 bases between the two ends. Looked up from germline, CDR1 is SGHDT and CDR2 is YYEEEE. The CDR3 consists of 12 residues. The CDR3 DNA reads as TGTGCCAGCAGCTTGTTTAGGGCTGGCTACACCTTC. This gives the protein CASSLFRAGYTF.

V usage is TRBV2 and J usage is TRBJ2-2; unclear D gene. V shed 2 bases and J shed 8 bases, with 9 bases lying between them. The germline V gene encodes CDR1 SNHLY and CDR2 FYNNEI. The CDR3 spans 13 residues. The CDR3 region has the DNA TGTGCCAGCAGTGAAACTTACGCTGGGGAGCTGTTTTTT. Translation gives CASSETYAGELFF.

The gene calls are TRBV6-1 and TRBJ2-7; 8 nucleotides line up with TRBD1. V shed 6 bases and J 3 bases; nucleotides not matched to a gene: 7. The V gene's germline CDR1 is MNHNS and CDR2 SASEGT. The length of the CDR3 is 14 residues. CDR3 loop: CASSAGQAFYEQYF. The DNA of the CDR3 is TGTGCCAGCAGCGCGGGACAGGCTTTCTACGAGCAGTACTTC.

The chain has TRBV4-3 and TRBJ2-1; D is perhaps TRBD2 (5 bases). CDR1 is LGHNA and CDR2 is YSLEER in the germline V gene. Trimming removed 4 bases at V and 6 bases at J, with 19 bases between. This CDR3 has 16 amino acids. In nucleotides, the CDR3 is TGCGCCAGCAGCCCGAGGGCCTCCATCAGCGGCAATGAGCAGTTCTTC. Amino acids: CASSPRASISGNEQFF.

CDR3 coding DNA: TGTGCCATCAGTGAGCGGCGGGAGGGCCTAGATACGCAGTATTTT. Translated: CAISERREGLDTQYF. V and J are TRBV10-3 and TRBJ2-3; 9 bases line up with TRBD2. In germline, CDR1 is ENHRY, CDR2 SYGVKD. J was trimmed by 5 bases and V by 2 bases; bases with no gene match: 5. The CDR3 runs 15 residues.

The rearrangement joins TRBV9 to TRBJ2-5; unclear D gene. The germline V gene encodes CDR1 SGDLS and CDR2 YYNGEE. V gave up 2 bases and J gave up 2 bases, with 10 bases separating them. This CDR3 spans 14 amino acids. CDR3 DNA: TGTGCCAGCAGCGTCGGGTCCGGTCAAGAGACCCAGTACTTC. As protein: CASSVGSGQETQYF.

The chain employs TRBV9 and TRBJ2-7, with 14 bases that match TRBD2. CDR1 is SGDLS, CDR2 YYNGEE, per germline. J lost 5 bases, V lost 3 bases, and 4 bases had no gene match. CDR3 length: 15 residues. CDR3 in amino acids: CASSAGTSGSHEQYF. In DNA, the CDR3 is TGTGCCAGCAGCGCCGGGACTAGCGGGAGTCACGAGCAGTACTTC.

This chain links TRBV5-5 with TRBJ2-5; 7 nucleotides line up with TRBD2. Looked up from germline, CDR1 is SGHKS and CDR2 is YYEKEE (reference sequence). V lost 0 bases to trimming and J lost 4 bases; unmatched junction nucleotides: 9. CDR3 size: 16 residues. The CDR3 DNA reads TGTGCCAGCAGCTTGGAGTGGCGGGAGAGTCGAGAGACCCAGTACTTC. Its protein is CASSLEWRESRETQYF.

This clone was detected only a few times. The rearrangement uses TRBV5-4 and TRBJ1-2; the D gene is possibly TRBD1 (6 bases). Germline V CDR1 and CDR2: SGHNT, YYREEE (reference sequence). CDR3 length: 14 residues. V shed 4 bases and J shed 4 bases, with 14 bases lying between them. CDR3 DNA: TGTGCCAGCAGCGGGGACACCTTAGGCTATGGCTACACCTTC. This encodes CASSGDTLGYGYTF.

The chain has TRBV1 and TRBJ1-1; no DNA check was done on the table's D call, TRBD1. TRBV1 is a known pseudogene. CDR3 length: 17 amino acids. The CDR3 nucleotides read TGCACCAGCAGCCAAGTGTTGTGGAAACAGCTGAACACTGAAGCTTTCTTT. It codes for CTSSQVLWKQLNTEAFF.